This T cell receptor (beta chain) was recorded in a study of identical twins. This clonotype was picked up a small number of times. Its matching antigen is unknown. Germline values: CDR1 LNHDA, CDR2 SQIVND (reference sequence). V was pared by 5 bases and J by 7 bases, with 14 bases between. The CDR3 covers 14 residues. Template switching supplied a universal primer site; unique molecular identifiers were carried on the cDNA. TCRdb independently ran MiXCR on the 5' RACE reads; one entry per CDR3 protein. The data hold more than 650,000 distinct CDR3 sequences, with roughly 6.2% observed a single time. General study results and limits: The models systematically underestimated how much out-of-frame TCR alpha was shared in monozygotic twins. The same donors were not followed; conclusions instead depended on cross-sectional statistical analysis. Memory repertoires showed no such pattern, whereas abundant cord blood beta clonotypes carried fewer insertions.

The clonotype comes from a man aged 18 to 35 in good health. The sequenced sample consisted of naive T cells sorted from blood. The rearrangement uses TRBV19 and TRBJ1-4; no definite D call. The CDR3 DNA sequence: TGTGCCAGTAGTGAGGGAGTAAATCCTGAAAAACTGTTTTTT. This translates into CASSEGVNPEKLFF. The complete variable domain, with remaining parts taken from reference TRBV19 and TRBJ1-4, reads DGGITQSPKYLFRKEGQNVTLSCEQNLNHDAMYWYRQDPGQGLRLIYYSQIVNDFQKGDIAEGYSVSREKKESFPLTVTSAQKNPTAFYLCASSEGVNPEKLFFGSGTQLSVL.